A selection of T cell receptor beta chains follows, all from one sample in a study of vaccination and CD4 T cells after COVID-19. TCRdb fed the PCR reads into MiXCR, producing one record per CDR3 protein. Found here are 20,000 to 25,000 distinct CDR3 sequences, 40% to 50% of them singletons; the top ten hold about 8.4%. The antigens these receptors bind are not known. Sequencing was carried out using CD4+ T cells from blood, cultured in vitro. These receptors were obtained from a human donor who had recovered from COVID-19. CDR3s include the opening cysteine and the closing phenylalanine or tryptophan. The D gene is left open where the match is weak. Only part of the rows carry a size: once, few, many, or a class if the clone is expanded.

>NA|TRBV19|large|TRBJ1-2
CASTLVGNYGYTF
TGTGCCAGTACCCTCGTGGGAAACTATGGCTACACCTTC
>NA|TRBV28|NA|TRBJ2-7
CASSLIIPGEQYF
TGTGCCAGCAGTTTAATAATCCCCGGTGAGCAGTACTTC
>TRBD1|TRBV30|NA|TRBJ1-6
CAWSVLQGSPLHF
TGTGCCTGGAGTGTCCTACAGGGGTCACCCCTCCACTTT
>NA|TRBV11-3|few|TRBJ1-6
CASSPRPGGNNSPLHF
TGTGCCAGCAGCCCTAGGCCGGGGGGGAATAATTCACCCCTCCACTTT
>NA|TRBV20-1|NA|TRBJ2-3
CSARMLRIGLDTQYF
TGCAGTGCTAGAATGCTGAGGATCGGTTTGGATACGCAGTATTTT
>NA|TRBV19|once|TRBJ1-2
CASSSPLSYGYTF
TGTGCCAGTAGTAGTCCGCTGTCCTATGGCTACACCTTC
>NA|TRBV27|NA|TRBJ1-4
CASTNRKGATNEKLFF
TGTGCCAGCACAAACCGGAAAGGAGCAACTAATGAAAAACTGTTTTTT
>NA|TRBV12-3/TRBV12-4|few|TRBJ2-3
CASSLGGAVDTQYF
TGTGCCAGCAGTTTAGGGGGCGCGGTAGATACGCAGTATTTT
>TRBD1|TRBV7-9|NA|TRBJ2-3
CASSRTGGPDTQYF
TGTGCCAGCAGCCGGACAGGGGGTCCAGATACGCAGTATTTT
>NA|TRBV11-2|NA|TRBJ2-5
CASSSGPEETQYF
TGTGCCAGCAGCTCGGGACCTGAAGAGACCCAGTACTTC
>TRBD2|TRBV20-1|few|TRBJ2-3
CSALTSGPATDTQYF
TGCAGTGCCTTGACTAGCGGGCCCGCCACAGATACGCAGTATTTT
>NA|TRBV7-8|few|TRBJ2-2
CASEPWRTGELFF
TGTGCCAGCGAGCCATGGAGGACCGGGGAGCTGTTTTTT
>NA|TRBV7-2|NA|TRBJ1-2
CASSFERGNYGYTF
TGTGCCAGCAGCTTCGAAAGGGGTAACTATGGCTACACCTTC
>NA|TRBV5-1|few|TRBJ1-5
CASSTGQRNQPQHF
TGCGCCAGCAGCACCGGACAGCGCAATCAGCCCCAGCATTTT
>NA|TRBV7-9|NA|TRBJ1-1
CASSLVGTESTEAFF
TGTGCCAGCAGCTTGGTAGGGACGGAAAGCACTGAAGCTTTCTTT
>NA|TRBV6-1|NA|TRBJ1-2
CASRSPPEGYTF
TGTGCCAGCAGATCCCCCCCAGAGGGCTACACCTTC
>NA|TRBV20-1|few|TRBJ1-5
CSASGDEYQPQHF
TGCAGTGCTAGCGGGGACGAATATCAGCCCCAGCATTTT
>TRBD1|TRBV7-2|few|TRBJ1-1
CASSLFGQGAFNTEAFF
TGTGCCAGCAGCTTATTTGGGCAGGGGGCCTTCAACACTGAAGCTTTCTTT
>NA|TRBV6-2/TRBV6-3|NA|TRBJ2-4
CASSDGLALLAKNIQYF
TGTGCCAGCAGTGACGGCCTGGCCCTCCTAGCCAAAAACATTCAGTACTTC
>NA|TRBV7-9|few|TRBJ1-2
CASSFLDGYTF
TGTGCCAGCAGCTTCCTTGATGGCTACACCTTC
>NA|TRBV19|few|TRBJ2-7
CASSGPREQYF
TGTGCCAGTAGTGGCCCTCGGGAGCAGTACTTC
>TRBD2|TRBV20-1|NA|TRBJ2-5
CSATGEGETQYF
TGCAGTGCTACGGGGGAGGGGGAGACCCAGTACTTC
>NA|TRBV6-1|NA|TRBJ2-5
CASTPRNQGHETQYF
TGTGCCAGCACCCCCCGGAACCAAGGGCACGAGACCCAGTACTTC
>NA|TRBV7-3|NA|TRBJ1-1
CASSLTGGNTEAFF
TGTGCCAGCAGCTTAACGGGGGGGAACACTGAAGCTTTCTTT
>NA|TRBV6-1|NA|TRBJ2-1
CASSEIRGSTYNEQFF
TGTGCCAGCAGTGAAATAAGGGGTAGCACCTACAATGAGCAGTTCTTC
>TRBD1|TRBV11-3|NA|TRBJ1-1
CASSLVTGGGRTEAFF
TGTGCCAGCAGCTTAGTTACAGGGGGCGGGCGCACTGAAGCTTTCTTT
>NA|TRBV5-1|few|TRBJ2-7
CASSLSTTVGDEQYF
TGCGCCAGCAGCTTGTCCACGACGGTGGGAGACGAGCAGTACTTC
>TRBD2|TRBV24-1|NA|TRBJ2-1
CATSDWGGQIAGVNEQFF
TGTGCCACCAGTGATTGGGGGGGTCAAATAGCGGGGGTCAATGAGCAGTTCTTC
>TRBD1|TRBV6-5|few|TRBJ1-2
CASSSQGADYGYTF
TGTGCCAGCAGTTCACAGGGGGCAGACTATGGCTACACCTTC
>NA|TRBV20-1|few|TRBJ1-6
CSARDGRRGNSPLHF
TGCAGTGCTAGAGACGGACGGCGGGGAAATTCACCCCTCCACTTT
>TRBD2|TRBV20-1|NA|TRBJ2-1
CSAFMFGGGEQFF
TGCAGTGCTTTCATGTTCGGGGGGGGTGAGCAGTTCTTC
>NA|TRBV19|NA|TRBJ1-5
CASSIETAGIDQPQHF
TGTGCCAGTAGTATAGAGACAGCGGGGATCGATCAGCCCCAGCATTTT
>NA|TRBV19|NA|TRBJ1-5
CASSPPEGNQPQHF
TGTGCCAGTAGCCCCCCTGAGGGGAATCAGCCCCAGCATTTT
>NA|TRBV12-1|NA|TRBJ1-5
CASSSDNDREGNQPQHF
TGTGCCAGCAGCTCTGATAATGACAGGGAGGGGAATCAGCCCCAGCATTTT
>NA|TRBV11-3|NA|TRBJ2-1
CASSPGGRGEQFF
TGTGCCAGCAGCCCCGGGGGGCGGGGTGAGCAGTTCTTC
>TRBD1|TRBV20-1|NA|TRBJ1-1
CSAWTGAYTEAFF
TGCAGTGCTTGGACAGGGGCTTACACTGAAGCTTTCTTT
>TRBD1|TRBV6-1|NA|TRBJ1-2
CASSRGSGTVFYGYTF
TGTGCCAGCAGTAGAGGTTCGGGGACAGTCTTCTATGGCTACACCTTC
>TRBD1|TRBV20-1|NA|TRBJ1-5
CSARDMAGGPNQPQHF
TGCAGTGCTAGAGATATGGCAGGGGGGCCCAATCAGCCCCAGCATTTT
>NA|TRBV20-1|NA|TRBJ1-2
CSARESSNYGYTF
TGCAGTGCTAGAGAAAGCAGTAACTATGGCTACACCTTC
>TRBD2|TRBV7-9|few|TRBJ2-7
CASSLGVGGIAYEQYF
TGTGCCAGCAGCTTAGGCGTGGGGGGGATCGCCTACGAGCAGTACTTC
>TRBD1|TRBV24-1|NA|TRBJ1-5
CANSDGGQGSQPQHF
TGTGCCAACAGTGATGGTGGACAGGGCTCTCAGCCCCAGCATTTT
>TRBD2|TRBV6-1|few|TRBJ2-1
CASNAGLAGVGGYNEQFF
TGTGCCAGCAACGCAGGACTAGCGGGAGTCGGAGGATACAATGAGCAGTTCTTC
>NA|TRBV5-8|NA|TRBJ2-1
CASSLGVGATYNEQFF
TGTGCCAGCAGCCTCGGGGTAGGGGCTACGTACAATGAGCAGTTCTTC
>NA|TRBV28|NA|TRBJ1-2
CASSLWAGQLDGTGYTF
TGTGCCAGCAGTTTATGGGCCGGACAGTTAGATGGGACCGGCTACACCTTC
>NA|TRBV4-3|once|TRBJ2-1
CASSPGSRDNEQFF
TGCGCCAGCAGCCCAGGAAGTAGAGACAATGAGCAGTTCTTC
>TRBD1|TRBV6-1|NA|TRBJ2-7
CASTSRQGAAYEQYF
TGTGCCAGCACGTCCCGCCAGGGGGCTGCCTACGAGCAGTACTTC
>TRBD2|TRBV4-2|NA|TRBJ2-1
CASSQEGTIAGRNEQFF
TGTGCCAGCAGCCAAGAGGGGACCATAGCGGGTCGCAATGAGCAGTTCTTC
>TRBD2|TRBV2|NA|TRBJ2-1
CASSSPSTGTSGRGSYNEQFF
TGTGCCAGCAGTTCCCCATCTACCGGGACTAGCGGGAGAGGCTCCTACAATGAGCAGTTCTTC
>NA|TRBV6-1|NA|TRBJ1-1
CASRIQGGAFF
TGTGCCAGCAGAATACAGGGTGGGGCTTTCTTT
>TRBD2|TRBV30|NA|TRBJ2-1
CAWSEGTRYNEQFF
TGTGCCTGGAGTGAGGGGACTAGATACAATGAGCAGTTCTTC
>NA|TRBV6-5|NA|TRBJ2-7
CASSYRAVEQYF
TGTGCCAGCAGTTACCGGGCTGTCGAGCAGTACTTC
>TRBD2|TRBV28|NA|TRBJ2-3
CASSSPIAGSTDTQYF
TGTGCCAGCAGTTCCCCGATAGCGGGAAGCACAGATACGCAGTATTTT
>NA|TRBV25-1|NA|TRBJ1-2
CASTPHLGYGYTF
TGTGCCAGCACCCCCCATCTCGGCTATGGCTACACCTTC
>TRBD1|TRBV4-3|NA|TRBJ1-1
CASSPQGGDTEAFF
TGCGCCAGCAGCCCACAGGGGGGGGACACTGAAGCTTTCTTT
>NA|TRBV4-2|NA|TRBJ2-6
CASSQDPAGTENAGANVLTF
TGTGCCAGCAGCCAAGATCCGGCGGGGACAGAAAACGCGGGGGCCAACGTCCTGACTTTC
>NA|TRBV27|once|TRBJ2-1
CASSPDRDQRQFF
TGTGCCAGCAGTCCAGACCGGGACCAAAGGCAGTTCTTC
>NA|TRBV18|NA|TRBJ2-1
CASSPRPNEQFF
TGTGCCAGCTCACCACGACCCAATGAGCAGTTCTTC
>NA|TRBV6-1|NA|TRBJ2-5
CASKWGSQETQYF
TGTGCCAGCAAATGGGGCAGCCAAGAGACCCAGTACTTC
>NA|TRBV19|NA|TRBJ1-1
CASIPGHGNTEAFF
TGTGCCAGTATCCCGGGACACGGGAACACTGAAGCTTTCTTT
>NA|TRBV11-2|NA|TRBJ2-7
CASAVSSLRSEQYF
TGTGCCAGCGCTGTGTCTAGCCTCAGAAGCGAGCAGTACTTC